The rows below give T cell receptor beta chains drawn from one sample of a study of T cell repertoires in cytomegalovirus infection. MiXCR, run by TCRdb on the reads, gives a single entry per CDR3 protein. The sample consists of approximately 320,000 distinct CDR3 sequences, 8% to 9.5% of them appearing once. Sequenced sample: PBMCs. Every receptor here comes from a human donor in good health (CMV status not recorded). Some clones in this sample may be carry-over from other donors' samples. The conserved cysteine and the conserved F or W are not part of the CDR3 here.

cdr3_length v_call cdr3_aa
14 TRBV7-2 ASTYPPSIGRNEQF
12 TRBV7-6 ASSLRQGAEPQH
11 TRBV7-3 ASSPGPDSEAF
11 TRBV12-3/TRBV12-4 ASILGAANEQF
12 TRBV12-3/TRBV12-4 ASRGAGINQPQH
11 TRBV11-2 ASSLDLNQPQH
13 TRBV28 ASSPDRRGTYEQY
14 TRBV19 ASSIVARPGQETQY
13 TRBV4-2 ASSLGHSQAYEQY
13 TRBV7-2 ASSARSRDRTEAF
12 TRBV20-1 SATAGTGAYEQY
12 TRBV7-2 ASSRGTGEQPQH
12 TRBV12-3/TRBV12-4 ASSLRQGDGELF
13 TRBV6-2/TRBV6-3 ASSSPSGPTDTQY
9 TRBV29-1 SVFTGSGQY
11 TRBV20-1 SASPDRGGGYT
16 TRBV7-6 ASSSRPVRSLGDYEQY
12 TRBV18 TSSQKRTNNEQF
13 TRBV6-6 ASSYGGQGQETQY
11 TRBV5-5 ASSGDRITEAF
12 TRBV12-3/TRBV12-4 ASSLGALDHSGF
13 TRBV9 ASSVGGLRDSKLF
13 TRBV10-3 AISASDKANYGYT
14 TRBV20-1 SATPFSGGTQETQY
15 TRBV7-2 ASSWSPRTSGNNEQF
14 TRBV20-1 SALTGGVGEVYEQC
15 TRBV27 ASSPFQPRQGNQPQH
12 TRBV12-3/TRBV12-4 TSSSAGGRNEQY
13 TRBV14 ASSQLVSGGTEAF
14 TRBV7-2 ASSLGGRRGGSPLH
11 TRBV18 ASSPRAEGEQY
14 TRBV7-2 ASSPLGGGLTYTQY
14 TRBV7-9 ASSSDGGLITDTQY
12 TRBV7-9 ASRASGMQETQY
13 TRBV7-6 ASSLAPTSYNEQF